Listed below are T cell receptor beta chains from one sample, sequenced in a study of cytomegalovirus exposure and HLA in healthy donors. Only in-frame clones appear in the TCRdb table, and some are missing; sequencing was by immunoSEQ multiplex PCR. The data hold about 210,000 clones, with around 76% observed a single time. Material: PBMCs. Receptors originate from a middle-aged man in good health and CMV-seropositive. Each CDR3 is given without its conserved first and last residue. Size values are once, few and many counts, or a class for expanded clones, and some rows have none.

V: TRBV2; J: TRBJ2-2; size: .; CDR3: ASKDRGPGELF
V: TRBV7-2; J: TRBJ2-5; size: few; CDR3: ASSLYEGETQY
V: TRBV6-5; J: TRBJ2-7; size: once; CDR3: ASSYGRTSGRGEQY
V: TRBV5-8; J: TRBJ2-1; size: .; CDR3: ASSLSLLSSYNEQF
V: TRBV14; J: TRBJ2-5; size: .; CDR3: ASSPPDRTKETQY
V: TRBV5-1; J: TRBJ1-2; size: .; CDR3: ASSLEPHGGNYGYT
V: TRBV27; J: TRBJ1-1; size: .; CDR3: ASSHRDRGPANTEAF
V: TRBV4-1; J: TRBJ2-1; size: .; CDR3: ASSPGLVYNEQF
V: TRBV18; J: TRBJ1-5; size: .; CDR3: ASSPRDTNSNQPQH
V: TRBV18; J: TRBJ1-4; size: .; CDR3: ASSPYATNEKLF
V: TRBV14; J: TRBJ2-3; size: .; CDR3: ASSQEFGLTDTQY
V: TRBV9; J: TRBJ2-1; size: .; CDR3: ASSVDTGDNEQF
V: TRBV2; J: TRBJ2-1; size: .; CDR3: ASMGVSYNEQF
V: TRBV2; J: TRBJ2-3; size: .; CDR3: ASRGLSGISTDTQY
V: TRBV10-2; J: TRBJ2-4; size: .; CDR3: ASSPGVAKNIQY
V: TRBV7-2; J: TRBJ1-5; size: .; CDR3: ASSPGATSNQPQH
V: TRBV14; J: TRBJ1-1; size: .; CDR3: ASSQARPPHPNTEAF
V: TRBV6-6; J: TRBJ1-3; size: .; CDR3: ASKMDSSSGNTIY
V: TRBV11-2; J: TRBJ2-5; size: .; CDR3: ASSLRLAGFQETQY
V: TRBV6-5; J: .; size: .; CDR3: ASSTSGTGTYEQY
V: TRBV9; J: TRBJ2-7; size: .; CDR3: ASSVDSGTGPYEQY
V: TRBV27; J: TRBJ1-1; size: .; CDR3: ASSFPGSTEAF
V: TRBV4-1; J: TRBJ1-4; size: .; CDR3: ASSQGQDREKLF
V: TRBV6-1; J: TRBJ1-1; size: .; CDR3: ASSGQQGTEAF
V: TRBV2; J: TRBJ1-5; size: .; CDR3: ASRRQGNQPQH
V: TRBV6-5; J: TRBJ2-7; size: .; CDR3: ASSQDSAYEQY
V: TRBV14; J: TRBJ2-5; size: .; CDR3: ASSQVRGETQY
V: TRBV5-1; J: TRBJ2-2; size: .; CDR3: ASSPTGATTGELF
V: TRBV27; J: TRBJ2-1; size: few; CDR3: ASSPGGYNEQF
V: TRBV7-2; J: TRBJ2-4; size: once; CDR3: ASSLSLDQNIQY
V: TRBV5-1; J: TRBJ1-1; size: .; CDR3: ASSLGGGTEAF
V: TRBV7-6; J: TRBJ2-5; size: .; CDR3: ASSSDAGGETQY
V: TRBV29-1; J: TRBJ1-2; size: .; CDR3: SVEGQHYGYT
V: TRBV9; J: TRBJ1-2; size: .; CDR3: ASSVVRDFNYGYT
V: TRBV6-1; J: TRBJ2-5; size: .; CDR3: ASSERGGVETQY
V: TRBV7-8; J: TRBJ2-4; size: .; CDR3: ASSRSPSRGSKNIQY
V: TRBV9; J: TRBJ2-1; size: .; CDR3: ASSRLAGDEQF
V: TRBV29-1; J: TRBJ1-1; size: .; CDR3: SVAGTGRSF
V: TRBV11-3; J: TRBJ2-4; size: .; CDR3: ASSSRDRGRVAKNIQY
V: TRBV6-5; J: TRBJ1-1; size: .; CDR3: ASRGTQTAEAF
V: TRBV5-1; J: TRBJ1-1; size: .; CDR3: ASSDHGGAATEAF
V: TRBV7-9; J: TRBJ1-1; size: .; CDR3: ASSLVDREAF
V: TRBV7-9; J: TRBJ2-7; size: .; CDR3: ASSLRGQGAHEQY
V: TRBV27; J: TRBJ2-2; size: once; CDR3: ATCSRNTGELF
V: TRBV7-3; J: TRBJ2-7; size: once; CDR3: ASSPKGGASTHEQY
V: TRBV5-1; J: TRBJ2-2; size: .; CDR3: ASSWSPSGRGAGELF
V: TRBV2; J: TRBJ2-3; size: once; CDR3: ASSSPLADTQY
V: TRBV5-1; J: TRBJ2-7; size: once; CDR3: ASSLSTGRYEQY
V: TRBV6-5; J: TRBJ1-5; size: once; CDR3: ASSYSKGSKPQH
V: TRBV6-6; J: TRBJ1-3; size: .; CDR3: ASRGTGSGNTIY